The present TCR beta chain was sequenced within a study of OX40 agonist ivuxolimab in advanced cancers. Regarding the study in general: Ivuxolimab was an agonistic, fully human IgG2 monoclonal antibody directed against OX40 (CD134), a costimulatory receptor. Patients were allowed to have had prior anti-PD-1, anti-PD-L1 or anti-CTLA-4 therapy, and approximately 40% of the dose-escalation patients had been treated with checkpoint inhibitors. Of the approximately 54 patients in dose escalation, about 20 had hepatocellular carcinoma, around 15 had melanoma, 9 had renal cell carcinoma and 9 had head and neck cancer. The purpose of peripheral TCRbeta sequencing was to test whether ivuxolimab changed TCR sequence diversity and led to clonal T-cell expansion. The paper covers the monotherapy dose-escalation part of the phase I ivuxolimab trial, which included N = 52 patients. The dose-escalation cohort was about 83% male with a mean age of about 58 years, ranging from roughly 23 to 80. Partial responses occurred in three dose-escalation patients: two with cutaneous melanoma and one with hepatocellular carcinoma. Intravenous ivuxolimab was administered to patients every 2 weeks at six dose levels: 0.01, 0.1, 0.3, 1.5, 3 and 10 mg/kg.

Regarding this clone: The antigen this receptor binds is unknown. Per-base quality was not reported, and no clone a single base away is much larger than it.

General findings and caveats noted by the study authors: Partial responders in the 0.1-3.0 mg/kg groups had among the lowest normalized peripheral clonal expansion, especially among CD8+ T cells. On average, CD8+ T cells showed more expanded clones than CD4+ T cells after ivuxolimab. At doses of 0.1 to 3.0 mg/kg, clonal expansion of both CD4+ and CD8+ blood T cells was observed from baseline to week 6. The antigen specificity of the peripheral T cells that underwent clonal expansion was not determined. Low levels of normalized T-cell clonal expansion were also seen in some nonresponding patients.

V and J are truncated by 4 bases and 10 bases respectively, leaving an intervening sequence of 16 bases. The germline V gene yields ENHRY for CDR1 and SYGVKD for CDR2. The CDR3 runs 13 amino acids, cysteine and phenylalanine included. Only the CDR3 portion is preserved as DNA: 39 bases, with reading frame beginning at the first base. Genomic DNA was isolated from the sorted cells so that the TCRbeta CDR3 region could be sequenced. TCRbeta CDR3 regions were sequenced using the immunoSEQ Assay. TCRdb stores this immuneACCESS table with in-frame sequences only. Part of the clones is absent; in the studies checked, under half of the shortfall reflects unresolved V genes, and no reason is known for the rest. This sample holds approximately 86,000 clones; roughly 92% were observed only once. The top ten constitute 1% to 1.3% of the sample. The trial excluded patients who had a history of autoimmune disease or were on systemic immunosuppression. Peripheral blood for TCR sequencing was collected from all dose cohorts at baseline, on cycle 4 day 1, and on cycle 7 day 1. The samples were taken from a phase I, first-in-human, multicenter, open-label dose-escalation trial of ivuxolimab. Adults with locally advanced or metastatic head and neck squamous cell, hepatocellular, melanoma or renal cell carcinoma were enrolled in the trial. Before TCR sequencing, CD4+ T cells and CD8+ T cells were sorted from peripheral blood as separate populations.

This specimen was CD4+ or CD8+ T cells sorted from blood, taken in a trial of the OX40 agonist ivuxolimab. Rearrangement joined TRBV10-3 to TRBJ1-1; confidence is insufficient to name the D gene. The receptor's source is an adult with an advanced solid tumor such as melanoma, head and neck, liver or kidney cancer. The CDR3 loop reads CAISAVGVIRAFF. Read as DNA, the sequence is TGTGCCATCAGTGCTGTCGGGGTTATACGAGCTTTCTTT.